This section outlines one TCR beta chain sequence together with its context. The antigen remains undetermined. This CDR3 spans 15 amino acids. V dropped 4 bases and J dropped 2 bases, with 14 bases sitting between them. Germline CDR1 and CDR2: SEHNR and FQNEAQ (reference sequence). The source of the sample is a study of Graves' ophthalmopathy and Graves' hyperthyroidism. General study points: Ophthalmopathy progression prediction by the model yielded a sensitivity of about 70% and a specificity of 72.22%.

Scientists amplified the TCR beta CDR3 regions from RNA transcripts. The authors performed first-round RT-PCR with HTBI primers and then a second-round multiplex PCR. TCRdb re-called the multiplex PCR reads through MiXCR, storing one row per CDR3 protein. The sample consists of about 210,000 distinct CDR3 sequences, less than 30% of them appearing once. This sequence originates from a middle-aged man with Graves' ophthalmopathy. The chain combines TRBV7-9 with TRBJ1-1; D is unclear. Sequencing was carried out using peripheral blood. The DNA for the CDR3 is TGTGCCAGCAGCTACCACGAAGCAGGAAACACTGAAGCTTTCTTT. It yields the protein CASSYHEAGNTEAFF.